These 18 T cell receptor beta chains share one sample of origin, sequenced in a study of read filtering for tumor transcriptome and immune sequencing. Molecular barcoded adaptors covering alpha/delta and beta/gamma chains were used on approximately 400 ng RNA. In TCRdb, the reads were re-called with MiXCR into one record per CDR3 protein. Among tens of thousands of distinct CDR3 sequences, roughly 19% were seen once, and the ten largest hold 15% to 20%. Specimen: a population of CD138-negative cells sorted from bone marrow. The receptors come from a donor at least 40 years old with multiple myeloma.

This clonotype appeared many times. The genes are TRBV7-3 and TRBJ2-2; 9 bases map to TRBD1. Germline lookup yields CDR1 SGHTA and CDR2 FQGTGA. The CDR3 is 16 residues long. With V trimmed by 1 base and J by 4 bases, 4 bases remained unmatched. The CDR3 region has the DNA TGTGCCAGCAGCTTAATGGGACAGGGCAGCACCGGGGAGCTGTTTTTT. Encoded protein: CASSLMGQGSTGELFF.

This clonotype was recorded at least ten times. This chain uses TRBV5-1 with TRBJ2-2; D call uncertain. CDR3 length: 16 amino acids. Germline loops: CDR1 SGHRS, CDR2 YFSETQ. V was clipped by 4 bases and J by 2 bases, with 15 bases between them. CDR3 loop: CASSPPTPGNTGELFF. The CDR3 DNA follows: TGCGCCAGCAGCCCACCGACGCCTGGAAACACCGGGGAGCTGTTTTTT.

At least ten counts were recorded for this clonotype. This sequence joins TRBV29-1 and TRBJ2-3; a possible D gene is TRBD1 (7 bases). The germline V and J ends were trimmed by 4 bases and 0 bases, with 11 bases remaining between them. Germline V gives CDR1 SQVTM, CDR2 ANQGSEA. The CDR3 runs to 14 residues. This chain's CDR3 is CSVVQGTSTDTQYF. In DNA, the CDR3 is TGCAGCGTTGTACAGGGGACTAGCACAGATACGCAGTATTTT.

The rearrangement links TRBV24-1 to TRBJ2-2, with 12 positions matching TRBD2. Trimming at V came to 2 bases and at J to 2 bases, leaving 5 bases not matched to a gene. There are 18 residues in the CDR3. Germline lookup yields CDR1 KGHDR and CDR2 SFDVKD. DNA for the CDR3: TGTGCCACCAGTGATTGGACTAGCGGGACATTCAACACCGGGGAGCTGTTTTTT. Its protein is CATSDWTSGTFNTGELFF.

This clonotype was detected many times. Given a much more abundant clone one base away, this may be a read error. The chain employs TRBV5-6 and TRBJ2-2; TRBD2 matches at 8 bases. CDR3 length: 16 residues. The germline gives CDR1 SGHDT, CDR2 YYEEEE. DNA of the CDR3: TGTGTCAGCAGCTTCGAGACTAGCGTGGGGATCGGGGAGCTGTTTTTT. This encodes CVSSFETSVGIGELFF.

To note about this clonotype: A read error is the likely source, as a far larger clone sits one nucleotide away. This is likely a read error, given that the CDR3 carries no conserved phenylalanine or tryptophan at its end. The chain has TRBV11-2 and TRBJ2-7; 9 positions match TRBD1. Germline CDR1 and CDR2: SGHAT and FQNNGV. Losses at the gene ends were 8 bases for V and 5 bases for J; bases not matched to a gene: 7. This CDR3 comprises 13 residues. In nucleotides, the CDR3 is TGTGCCAGCGGCCGGGACAGGGTTCACGAGCAGTACATC. This codes for CASGRDRVHEQYI.

The sample holds many counts of this clonotype. This rearrangement joins TRBV29-1 to TRBJ1-1; tentative D call: TRBD1 (6 bases). The germline V gene has CDR1 SQVTM and CDR2 ANQGSEA. There are 14 residues in the CDR3. The V and J ends lost 5 bases and 3 bases respectively, with 16 bases between them. CDR3 sequence (DNA): TGCAGCGTTCAAGTTGGGGGCCCGGACACTGAAGCTTTCTTT. Encoded protein: CSVQVGGPDTEAFF.

Of note for this clonotype: Compared with germline, one end of the junction differs, possibly owing to a read error. The chain recombines TRBV5-4 with TRBJ2-3, with 7 bases matching TRBD2. The CDR3 is 12 amino acids. Germline V gives CDR1 SGHNT, CDR2 YYREEE (reference sequence). CDR3 in DNA: TGTGCCAGCAGTCTAACTAGCGTGACGCGGTATTTT. This translates into CASSLTSVTRYF.

The sample holds a few counts of this clonotype. This chain connects TRBV12-3 or TRBV12-4 to TRBJ2-3; D not resolved. The V and J ends lost 2 bases and 0 bases respectively, with 6 bases between them. The CDR3 covers 14 residues. This chain's CDR3 is CASSLSRSTDTQYF. As DNA, the CDR3 is TGTGCCAGCAGTTTATCCAGGAGCACAGATACGCAGTATTTT.

Comments on this clonotype: The junction differs from germline at one of its ends, possibly a read error. The chain uses TRBV12-3 or TRBV12-4 and TRBJ2-7, with 7 bases fitting TRBD1. This CDR3 contains 14 residues. CDR3 sequence: CASSNRGVGYEQSF. CDR3 bases: TGTGCCAGCAGTAACAGGGGAGTTGGGTACGAGCAGAGCTTC.

This clonotype was recorded at least ten times. The rearrangement uses TRBV5-1 and TRBJ2-3; weak D call: TRBD2 (6 bases). Germline loops: CDR1 SGHRS, CDR2 YFSETQ. The CDR3 runs to 16 residues. V shed 3 bases and J shed 2 bases, with 16 bases lying between them. CDR3 region: CASSSGFRDFTDTQYF. The CDR3 nucleotides are TGCGCCAGCAGCTCCGGGTTCCGGGACTTCACAGATACGCAGTATTTT.

This clonotype was detected only a few times. A much larger clone lies one base from this, so it may be a read error. The rearrangement uses TRBV19 and TRBJ2-3, with D perhaps assigned TRBD1 or TRBD2 (5 bases each). The V and J ends lost 5 bases and 5 bases respectively, with 17 bases between them. The CDR3 extends over 15 amino acids. Germline V gene sequence: CDR1 LNHDA, CDR2 SQIVND (reference sequence). The CDR3, as DNA: TGTGCCAGTAGTGACAGCGGCACCCGCGGAGATACGCAGTATTTT. Translation gives CASSDSGTRGDTQYF.

This clonotype has ten or more counts. The chain is built from TRBV20-1 and TRBJ1-5; D uncertain. Looked up from germline, CDR1 is DFQATT and CDR2 is SNEGSKA (reference sequence). The CDR3 is made up of 13 amino acids. V shed 6 bases and J shed 0 bases, with 9 bases lying between them. CDR3 region: CSADADSNQPQHF. The CDR3 coding sequence is TGCAGTGCCGATGCGGATAGCAATCAGCCCCAGCATTTT.

In regard to this clonotype: The missing conserved phenylalanine or tryptophan at the end of this CDR3 makes a read error likely. The chain joins TRBV29-1 to TRBJ2-1, with 7 bases fitting TRBD2. CDR1 is SQVTM and CDR2 is ANQGSEA in the germline V gene. The CDR3 runs 14 residues. CDR3 sequence reads: CSVARTSSYDEQFY. As DNA, the CDR3 is TGCAGCGTTGCCAGGACTAGTTCCTACGATGAGCAGTTCTAC.

This clonotype occurred many times. The chain employs TRBV5-5 and TRBJ2-7, with TRBD2 matching 7 bases. Germline V gives CDR1 SGHKS, CDR2 YYEKEE (reference sequence). The CDR3 sequence is 14 residues long. Trimming took 2 bases from V and 2 from J; bases not matched to a gene: 4. This CDR3 is CASSFERGPYEQYF. The CDR3 DNA reads as TGTGCCAGCAGCTTTGAGCGGGGACCCTACGAGCAGTACTTC.

This clonotype was counted between two and nine times. The rearrangement uses TRBV5-1 and TRBJ2-1; D is perhaps TRBD1 (6 bases). Germline V gene lookup returns CDR1 SGHRS and CDR2 YFSETQ. The CDR3 consists of 14 residues. Deletions cut 2 bases from V and 8 bases from J, with 14 bases between. The CDR3 here is CASSLTTGRDEQFF. The CDR3 DNA reads as TGCGCCAGCAGCTTAACTACAGGGCGTGATGAGCAGTTCTTC.

This clonotype appeared many times. The chain uses TRBV20-1 and TRBJ1-2; no reliable D call. The CDR3 has 12 amino acids. The ends were cut back, 3 bases at V and 4 bases at J, with 9 bases in the middle. Germline values: CDR1 DFQATT, CDR2 SNEGSKA (reference sequence). The CDR3 DNA is TGCAGTGCTAGCGACGGTTCCTATGGCTACACCTTC. Its protein product is CSASDGSYGYTF.

About this clonotype: This is likely a read error, given that the CDR3 carries no conserved phenylalanine or tryptophan at its end. The chain carries TRBV5-1 and TRBJ2-2; D is unresolved. This CDR3 has 14 residues. The germline V gene encodes CDR1 SGHRS and CDR2 YFSETQ. The CDR3: CASSPTAITEELFL. Here the CDR3 DNA reads TGCGCCAGCAGCCCTACGGCTATCACCGAGGAGCTGTTTTTG.